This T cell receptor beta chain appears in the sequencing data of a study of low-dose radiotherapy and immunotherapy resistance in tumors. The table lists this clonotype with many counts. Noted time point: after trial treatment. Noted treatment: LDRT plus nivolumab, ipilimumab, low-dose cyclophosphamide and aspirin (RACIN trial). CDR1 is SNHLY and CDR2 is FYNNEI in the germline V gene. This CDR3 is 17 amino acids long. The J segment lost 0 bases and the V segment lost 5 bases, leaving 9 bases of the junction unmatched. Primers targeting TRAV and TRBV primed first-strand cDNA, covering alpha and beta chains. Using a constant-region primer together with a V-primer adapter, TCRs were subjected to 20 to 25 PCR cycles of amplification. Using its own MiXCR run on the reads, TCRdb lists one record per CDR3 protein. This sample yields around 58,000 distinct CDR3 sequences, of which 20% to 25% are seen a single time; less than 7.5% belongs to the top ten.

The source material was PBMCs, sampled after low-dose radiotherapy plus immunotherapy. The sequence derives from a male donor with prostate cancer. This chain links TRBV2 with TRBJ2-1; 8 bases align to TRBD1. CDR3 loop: CASSRQGQGSSYNEQFF. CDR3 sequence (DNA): TGTGCCAGCAGTAGACAGGGGCAGGGGAGCTCCTACAATGAGCAGTTCTTC.